Each of the 10 T cell receptor beta chains below was sequenced from the same sample in a study of human T cells and chemical hapten exposure. Each CDR3 protein is one row after TCRdb ran MiXCR on the RACE reads. The table shows 150,000 to 200,000 distinct CDR3 sequences, with nearly 30% occurring only once. As for time point: pre-sensitization, week 0. Treatment meaning: therapeutic diphenylcyclopropenone sensitization with weekly scalp DPC. Sequences were derived from whole blood, sampled in connection with sensitization to the hapten diphenylcyclopropenone (DPC). The receptors here all came from a young woman with alopecia areata. Some clones in this sample may be carry-over from other donors' samples.

This clonotype was picked up a small number of times. The rearrangement joins TRBV10-3 to TRBJ1-1; 11 bases map to TRBD1. The J segment lost 4 bases and the V segment lost 6 bases, leaving 1 base of the junction unmatched. The CDR3 spans 13 residues. Germline V lookup: CDR1 ENHRY, CDR2 SYGVKD. The CDR3 DNA reads as TGTGCCATCAGAGGGACAGGGGGCACTGAAGCTTTCTTT. It yields the protein CAIRGTGGTEAFF.

This rearrangement joins TRBV28 to TRBJ1-2; no reliable D call. CDR3 size: 11 residues. CDR1 is MDHEN and CDR2 is SYDVKM in the germline V gene. CDR3 loop: CVVSFNYGYTF. The CDR3 DNA reads TGTGTAGTGTCTTTTAACTATGGCTACACCTTC.

This chain uses TRBV28 with TRBJ1-2, with a weak D call TRBD1 (6 bases). Trimming removed 3 bases from V and 5 bases from J, with 16 bases in between. This CDR3 is 15 amino acids long. Germline V gene sequence: CDR1 MDHEN, CDR2 SYDVKM. CDR3 nucleotide sequence: TGTGCCAGCAGTTTCCCTACAGGGACCGAATATGGCTACACCTTC. This encodes CASSFPTGTEYGYTF.

This clonotype was seen more than once but under ten times. CDR3 DNA: TGTGCCATCAGGAGGGGGCTGGCCACTGAAGCTTTCTTT. It is translated as CAIRRGLATEAFF. The rearrangement uses TRBV10-3 and TRBJ1-1, with 7 bases identical to TRBD1. J lost 4 bases, V lost 6 bases, and 5 bases had no gene match. This CDR3 spans 13 amino acids. The germline gives CDR1 ENHRY, CDR2 SYGVKD.

The chain carries TRBV20-1 and TRBJ2-7, with 11 bases fitting TRBD2. Germline V gene lookup returns CDR1 DFQATT and CDR2 SNEGSKA (reference sequence). V was pared by 5 bases and J by 5 bases, with 8 bases of the junction left unmatched. CDR3 length: 14 amino acids. CDR3 protein: CSAALAGVGDEQYF. CDR3 sequence (DNA): TGCAGTGCTGCACTAGCGGGAGTCGGAGACGAGCAGTACTTC.

The genes are TRBV4-1 and TRBJ1-2, with no clear D. The germline V gene has CDR1 MGHRA and CDR2 YSYEKL. Trimming removed 1 base at V and 4 bases at J, with 10 bases between. This CDR3 spans 14 amino acids. The CDR3: CASSQVVLGYGYTF. The CDR3 DNA follows: TGCGCCAGCAGCCAAGTGGTGCTGGGCTATGGCTACACCTTC.

This clonotype was seen a single time. One base away lies a much larger clone, so this may be a sequencing read error. J is TRBJ2-3 and V is TRBV7-2, with 10 positions matching TRBD2. Germline CDR1 is SGHTA and CDR2 is FQGNSA. The CDR3 totals 17 residues. The V and J ends lost 5 bases and 4 bases, in that order; junction bases with no gene match: 12. CDR3 nucleotide sequence: TGTGCCAGCAGCGTAAACCCTAGCGGGAGAGTATCAGATACGCAGTATTTT. The encoded protein is CASSVNPSGRVSDTQYF.

The chain employs TRBV28 and TRBJ1-2; 12 bases are a match to TRBD1. J was trimmed by 3 bases and V by 6 bases; bases with no gene match: 11. The CDR3 runs to 17 residues. The germline gives CDR1 MDHEN, CDR2 SYDVKM. This chain's CDR3 is CASSRAGTGGADYGYTF. Here the CDR3 DNA reads TGTGCCAGCAGCCGCGCCGGGACAGGGGGCGCCGACTATGGCTACACCTTC.

The chain links TRBV20-1 to TRBJ1-1; 9 nucleotides align to TRBD1. CDR1 and CDR2 from the germline V gene are DFQATT and SNEGSKA (reference sequence). CDR3 length equals 16 residues. V was pared by 5 bases and J by 0 bases, with 10 bases of the junction left unmatched. The CDR3 here is CSALQGAWGMNTEAFF. The CDR3, as DNA: TGCAGTGCTCTACAGGGGGCTTGGGGGATGAACACTGAAGCTTTCTTT.

The rearrangement uses TRBV4-2 and TRBJ1-4; D gene ambiguous. This CDR3 region has 15 residues. V lost 0 bases, J lost 8 bases, and 13 bases lay in between. From germline, CDR1 is LGHNA and CDR2 YNFKEQ. This CDR3 reads CASSQDRGEEEKLFF. Written as DNA, the CDR3 is TGTGCCAGCAGCCAAGATCGGGGAGAGGAGGAAAAACTGTTTTTT.